The 26 T cell receptor beta chains given below trace back to one sample, sequenced in a study of T cell responses to AZD1222 COVID-19 vaccine. The data were produced by immunoSEQ multiplex PCR, yet TCRdb's version contains in-frame clones alone and is incomplete. This sample has approximately 76,000 clones, with around 88% found just once. This specimen was peripheral blood, taken on day 0 of AZD1222 vaccination. Receptor source: an adult in good health.

The chain is built from TRBV19 and TRBJ1-6; maybe TRBD1 (6 bases). V was shortened by 6 bases and J by 10 bases, with 13 bases between the two germline ends. The CDR3 sequence is 13 residues long. Germline loops: CDR1 LNHDA, CDR2 SQIVND (reference sequence). For the CDR3, the DNA is TGTGCCAGTAGCCATACAGGGAACTCACCCCTCCACTTT. Amino acid sequence: CASSHTGNSPLHF.

The J gene is TRBJ1-1, the V gene TRBV7-3; 7 bases map to TRBD1. The germline gives CDR1 SGHTA, CDR2 FQGTGA. Unmatched junction bases numbered 9, after V lost 5 bases and J lost 6 bases. There are 14 residues in the CDR3. CDR3 DNA: TGTGCCAGCAGCCCTCAGGGGGGGAGCCCTGAAGCTTTCTTT. It encodes CASSPQGGSPEAFF.

The genes are TRBV19 and TRBJ2-1; TRBD1 aligns across 9 bases. Looked up from germline, CDR1 is LNHDA and CDR2 is SQIVND (reference sequence). After removal of 5 bases from V and 1 base from J, the junction contained 6 bases not matched to a gene. The CDR3 has 16 residues. The CDR3 here is CASSAGQGGSYNEQFF. The CDR3 DNA reads as TGTGCCAGTAGTGCGGGACAGGGAGGTTCCTACAATGAGCAGTTCTTC.

The chain links TRBV4-1 to TRBJ2-5; 7 bases map to TRBD2. Germline values: CDR1 MGHRA, CDR2 YSYEKL. This CDR3 spans 16 amino acids. The V gene end was trimmed by 5 bases and the J gene end by 2 bases; junction bases not matched to a gene: 11. CDR3: CASSSVAASGQETQYF. The CDR3 nucleotides read TGCGCCAGCAGCTCAGTGGCGGCTAGCGGTCAAGAGACCCAGTACTTC.

J is TRBJ2-2 and V is TRBV5-1; 11 nucleotides match TRBD1. Germline trimming cut 8 bases from V and 5 bases from J; bases unmatched to any gene: 5. This CDR3 comprises 14 residues. Germline V gene data show CDR1 as SGHRS and CDR2 as YFSETQ. For the CDR3, the DNA is TGCGCCAGTAAATGGGACAGGGGGACCGGGGAGCTGTTTTTT. This sequence encodes CASKWDRGTGELFF.

This chain links TRBV29-1 with TRBJ1-1; D not resolved. In germline, CDR1 is SQVTM, CDR2 ANQGSEA. This CDR3 comprises 10 residues. Between the trimmed V and J ends, which lost 8 bases and 3 bases, there was a span of 7 bases. The CDR3 DNA reads as TGCAGCCCTTTTTACACTGAAGCTTTCTTT. Translating it yields CSPFYTEAFF.

CDR3 residues: CSVSLRGGTEAFF. As DNA, the CDR3 is TGCAGCGTTAGTTTAAGGGGTGGCACTGAAGCTTTCTTT. V is TRBV29-1 and J is TRBJ1-1; possible D gene TRBD1, 5 bases. V was clipped by 5 bases and J by 4 bases, with 14 bases between them. CDR3 length: 13 amino acids. Germline lookup yields CDR1 SQVTM and CDR2 ANQGSEA.

The chain has TRBV27 and TRBJ2-3, with D possibly TRBD2 on 6 matching bases. Germline V gene lookup returns CDR1 MNHEY and CDR2 SMNVEV (reference sequence). Trimming shortened V by 2 bases and J by 0 bases, and 12 bases separated the two germline ends. The CDR3 contains 16 residues. For the CDR3, the DNA is TGTGCCAGCAGTTTAAGGCGGGGTCCTAGCACAGATACGCAGTATTTT. This codes for CASSLRRGPSTDTQYF.

The rearrangement links TRBV4-1 to TRBJ1-2, with D perhaps TRBD1 (5 bases). CDR3 size: 15 residues. Germline CDR1 reads MGHRA; CDR2 reads YSYEKL. V lost 2 bases to trimming and J lost 1 base, with 11 bases between them. CDR3 loop: CASSQQAGLNYGYTF. The CDR3 bases are TGCGCCAGCAGCCAACAAGCAGGGCTTAACTATGGCTACACCTTC.

The chain recombines TRBV15 with TRBJ2-7; D tentatively reads TRBD1 or TRBD2 (5 bases each). The V and J ends lost 9 bases and 0 bases respectively, with 6 bases between them. Looked up from germline, CDR1 is LNHNV and CDR2 is YYDKDF (reference sequence). This CDR3 spans 11 amino acids. CDR3 nucleotide sequence: TGTGCCACGGGGGACTCCTACGAGCAGTACTTC. It encodes CATGDSYEQYF.

This clone was seen just once. This chain connects TRBV21-1 to TRBJ1-4. TRBV21-1 is a pseudogene. This CDR3 region has 16 residues. The chain's CDR3 is CASLRPGQGGDEKLFF. CDR3 DNA sequence: TGTGCCAGCTTGCGTCCGGGACAAGGAGGGGATGAAAAACTGTTTTTT.

This clone was observed once. The chain employs TRBV19 and TRBJ2-7; 8 bases are a match to TRBD1. The CDR3 is made up of 12 amino acids. The V gene's germline CDR1 is LNHDA and CDR2 SQIVND (reference sequence). The V segment lost 1 base and the J segment 12 bases; nucleotides outside the gene matches: 5. As DNA, the CDR3 is TGTGCCAGTAGTATAGGGACAGGGCAGCGGTACTTC. This translates into CASSIGTGQRYF.

This chain links TRBV11-1 with TRBJ2-5; D might be TRBD2 (5 bases). CDR1 is SGHAT and CDR2 is FQDESV in the germline V gene (reference sequence). This CDR3 contains 16 residues. V was cut by 3 bases and J by 4 bases, with 18 bases left in between. CDR3 region: CASSLGLSTGRETQYF. As DNA, the CDR3 is TGTGCCAGCAGCTTGGGTCTATCGACGGGGAGAGAGACCCAGTACTTC. The whole variable domain, filled in from reference TRBV11-1 and TRBJ2-5, reads EAEVAQSPRYKITEKSQAVAFWCDPISGHATLYWYRQILGQGPELLVQFQDESVVDDSQLPKDRFSAERLKGVDSTLKIQPAELGDSAMYLCASSLGLSTGRETQYFGPGTRLLVL.

This clone has a single count. The chain has TRBV5-1 and TRBJ2-1; 9 nucleotides align to TRBD2. Germline CDR1 and CDR2: SGHRS and YFSETQ. V was clipped by 0 bases and J by 2 bases; unmatched bases: 3. CDR3 length: 16 amino acids. In DNA, the CDR3 is TGCGCCAGCAGCTTGGTGCCTAGCGGGGCCTACAATGAGCAGTTCTTC. Protein product: CASSLVPSGAYNEQFF.

This clone was observed a handful of times. This chain connects TRBV28 to TRBJ2-2; 9 positions agree with TRBD2. Losses at the gene ends were 5 bases for V and 0 bases for J; bases not matched to a gene: 1. The CDR3 is 15 residues long. The germline CDR1 and CDR2 sequences are MDHEN and SYDVKM. CDR3 sequence reads: CASSPSGTNTGELFF. The CDR3 nucleotides read TGTGCCAGCAGTCCTAGCGGGACGAACACCGGGGAGCTGTTTTTT.

The chain employs TRBV12-5 and TRBJ2-2; TRBD1 agrees at 12 bases. J lost 5 bases, V lost 6 bases, and 7 bases had no gene match. CDR3 size: 16 residues. Germline V lookup: CDR1 LGHNT, CDR2 FRNRAP. CDR3: CASGPGTGGRTGELFF. In DNA, the CDR3 is TGTGCTAGTGGACCTGGGACAGGGGGCCGAACCGGGGAGCTGTTTTTT.

The chain joins TRBV24-1 to TRBJ1-5; 10 nucleotides agree with TRBD1. With 2 bases clipped from V and 5 bases from J, the junction kept 11 bases outside the gene matches. Germline V gene data show CDR1 as KGHDR and CDR2 as SFDVKD. This CDR3 contains 18 residues. CDR3 protein: CATSDSPSGQGTHQPQHF. For the CDR3, the DNA is TGTGCCACCAGTGATTCCCCCTCGGGACAGGGGACCCATCAGCCCCAGCATTTT.

CDR3 DNA sequence: TGTGCCAGCAGCTTAGTAGCGGGGGGGATGGCAGATACGCAGTATTTT. The encoded protein is CASSLVAGGMADTQYF. The chain uses TRBV11-2 and TRBJ2-3; 11 bases line up with TRBD2. The CDR3 is 16 residues long. Germline V gene lookup returns CDR1 SGHAT and CDR2 FQNNGV. The J segment lost 4 bases and the V segment lost 1 base, leaving 4 bases of the junction unmatched.

This chain joins TRBV21-1 and TRBJ1-2. TRBV21-1 is classified as a pseudogene. The CDR3 extends over 11 amino acids. The CDR3 nucleotides are TGTGCCATGTCATATAACTATGGCTACACCTTC. It translates to CAMSYNYGYTF.

This clone was observed a single time. The chain is built from TRBV10-1 and TRBJ1-4; perhaps TRBD1 as D (5 bases). Germline V gene lookup returns CDR1 WNHNN and CDR2 SYGVQD (reference sequence). The CDR3 runs 14 residues. V was pared by 4 bases and J by 4 bases, with 10 bases between. This chain's CDR3 is CASSAGAVNEKLFF. CDR3 bases: TGCGCCAGCAGTGCCGGGGCCGTTAATGAAAAACTGTTTTTT.

The CDR3 loop is CASSLWVDQPQHF. The CDR3 bases are TGTGCCAGCAGCCTATGGGTCGATCAGCCCCAGCATTTT. This sequence joins TRBV7-8 and TRBJ1-5; D uncertain. The CDR3 sequence is 13 residues long. Deletions cut 5 bases from V and 5 bases from J, with 10 bases between. Per germline, CDR1 SGHVS and CDR2 FQNEAQ.

CDR3 loop: CASSIGAAAAFF. As DNA, the CDR3 is TGTGCCAGTAGTATAGGGGCGGCGGCTGCTTTCTTT. The chain links TRBV19 to TRBJ1-1; D remains ambiguous. The CDR3 loop spans 12 amino acids. Deletions cut 1 base from V and 11 bases from J, with 11 bases between. Germline loops: CDR1 LNHDA, CDR2 SQIVND (reference sequence).

The genes are TRBV9 and TRBJ1-1; D is uncertain. The CDR3 loop spans 17 amino acids. Germline CDR1 is SGDLS and CDR2 is YYNGEE. Trimming took 0 bases from V and 0 from J, leaving 15 bases between them. The chain's CDR3 is CASSVAPARAMNTEAFF. The CDR3 bases are TGTGCCAGCAGCGTAGCCCCGGCCCGTGCCATGAACACTGAAGCTTTCTTT.

The sample holds one count of this clone. This chain connects TRBV12-3 or TRBV12-4 to TRBJ2-1; D is undetermined. V gave up 6 bases and J gave up 7 bases, with 13 bases separating them. The length of the CDR3 is 13 residues. CDR3 in amino acids: CASRPTATNEQFF. The DNA for the CDR3 is TGTGCCAGCAGACCAACTGCAACAAATGAGCAGTTCTTC.

This chain joins TRBV28 and TRBJ2-3, with D maybe TRBD1 (5 bases). Germline CDR1 and CDR2: MDHEN and SYDVKM. There are 15 residues in the CDR3. Trimming cost V 5 bases and J 6 bases, with 18 bases left between them. The CDR3: CASSPRRWGRDTQYF. DNA of the CDR3: TGTGCCAGCAGTCCCCGGCGATGGGGCAGGGATACGCAGTATTTT.

This rearrangement joins TRBV28 to TRBJ1-5; a weak D match, TRBD1 (6 bases). This CDR3 has 15 amino acids. V was clipped by 2 bases and J by 1 base, with 9 bases between them. Looked up from germline, CDR1 is MDHEN and CDR2 is SYDVKM. The CDR3 loop is CASSLGGASNQPQHF. CDR3 bases: TGTGCCAGCAGTTTAGGGGGGGCAAGCAATCAGCCCCAGCATTTT.